One sample yielded the 25 T cell receptor beta chains listed below, sequenced in a study of blood T cell repertoires in COVID-19. Profiling relied on immunoSEQ multiplex PCR, and the TCRdb table lists in-frame clones only, not all of them. The sample comprises 290,000 or so clones, 75% to 95% of which are singletons, and 0.95% to 1.3% rests with the top ten. Sequencing was carried out using PBMCs or T cells enriched from blood (not recorded which). The receptors originated from a woman aged 30 to 39 who had recovered from COVID-19.

The chain recombines TRBV21-1 with TRBJ1-5; TRBD1 is the table's D call and was not checked against the DNA. TRBV21-1 is shown as a pseudogene. The CDR3 loop spans 16 amino acids. CDR3 DNA sequence: TGTGCCAGCAGCAAATGTGGGCAGTGTAACTATCAGCCCCAGCATTTT. Translating it yields CASSKCGQCNYQPQHF.

The CDR3 nucleotides are TGTGCCAGCTCACCATTGCCTCGGTCAGGGAATGAAAAACTGTTTTTT. As protein: CASSPLPRSGNEKLFF. The chain couples TRBV18 to TRBJ1-4; tentative D call: TRBD1 (5 bases). Germline CDR1 is KGHSH and CDR2 is LQKENI. The CDR3 is 16 amino acids. Trimming cost V 2 bases and J 5 bases, with 15 bases left between them.

The chain couples TRBV5-1 to TRBJ1-1; 8 bases match TRBD1. The ends lost 4 bases at V and 3 bases at J; junction bases unmatched: 5. Germline assignment: CDR1 SGHRS and CDR2 YFSETQ. This CDR3 region has 14 residues. As DNA, the CDR3 is TGCGCCAGCAGCCGAGGACAGGGAGACACTGAAGCTTTCTTT. It codes for CASSRGQGDTEAFF.

V gene TRBV7-3 combines with J gene TRBJ2-1, with D possibly being TRBD2 (6 bases). Germline V gene lookup returns CDR1 SGHTA and CDR2 FQGTGA. The CDR3 length is 16 residues. With 5 bases removed from V and 3 bases from J, the gap between germline ends came to 17 bases. CDR3 sequence reads: CASSLRLVRDYNEQFF. The CDR3 bases are TGTGCCAGCAGCCTTCGACTAGTGAGGGACTACAATGAGCAGTTCTTC.

V gene TRBV28 combines with J gene TRBJ1-2; weak D call: TRBD1 (6 bases). The CDR3 runs 11 residues. Germline V gives CDR1 MDHEN, CDR2 SYDVKM. Deletions cut 8 bases from V and 4 bases from J, with 8 bases between. This CDR3 reads CASQQGYGYTF. The CDR3 nucleotides read TGTGCCAGCCAACAGGGCTATGGCTACACCTTC.

The V call is TRBV7-3, the J call TRBJ1-1, with TRBD1 identical over 9 bases. V was pared by 5 bases and J by 1 base, with 2 bases of the junction left unmatched. The CDR3 totals 14 residues. The germline V gene encodes CDR1 SGHTA and CDR2 FQGTGA. The CDR3 region is CASSAGQGNTEAFF. The CDR3 DNA sequence: TGTGCCAGCAGCGCGGGACAGGGGAACACTGAAGCTTTCTTT.

This chain joins TRBV7-9 and TRBJ2-3; possibly TRBD2 for D (5 bases). V lost 6 bases and J 2 bases, leaving 21 bases between the germline ends. CDR1 and CDR2 (germline): SEHNR, FQNEAQ (reference sequence). The CDR3 consists of 17 residues. The CDR3 DNA reads as TGTGCCAGCAGACAAAACGAAGTGGACTTTGTCACAGATACGCAGTATTTT. Residues: CASRQNEVDFVTDTQYF.

Many counts were recorded for this clone. This chain uses TRBV7-9 with TRBJ2-6; a weak D match, TRBD2 (5 bases). This CDR3 contains 15 residues. V was shortened by 3 bases and J by 1 base, with 7 bases between the two germline ends. Germline V gives CDR1 SEHNR, CDR2 FQNEAQ (reference sequence). CDR3 sequence reads: CASSFSGSGANVLTF. The CDR3, as DNA: TGTGCCAGCAGCTTCTCGGGATCTGGGGCCAACGTCCTGACTTTC.

The chain has TRBV5-4 and TRBJ1-4, with TRBD1 matching over 7 bases. Unmatched junction bases numbered 7, after V lost 4 bases and J lost 1 base. The germline CDR1 and CDR2 sequences are SGHNT and YYREEE (reference sequence). The CDR3 is 16 residues long. As DNA, the CDR3 is TGTGCCAGCAGCCCAGGGGGTAGTAAAACTAATGAAAAACTGTTTTTT. This encodes CASSPGGSKTNEKLFF. Supplemented by reference TRBV5-4 and TRBJ1-4, the full variable domain reads ETGVTQSPTHLIKTRGQQVTLRCSSQSGHNTVSWYQQALGQGPQFIFQYYREEENGRGNFPPRFSGLQFPNYSSELNVNALELDDSALYLCASSPGGSKTNEKLFFGSGTQLSVL.

The chain recombines TRBV6-5 with TRBJ1-5, with 9 bases matching TRBD1. V was clipped by 2 bases and J by 4 bases; unmatched bases: 6. This CDR3 region has 16 residues. Germline CDR1 reads MNHEY; CDR2 reads SVGAGI. The CDR3 region has the DNA TGTGCCAGCAGTTACGGCCGCGGGACAGGGAATCAGCCCCAGCATTTT. Translated: CASSYGRGTGNQPQHF.

The chain links TRBV7-2 to TRBJ2-5; 8 bases align to TRBD2. The length of the CDR3 is 15 residues. Germline V gene sequence: CDR1 SGHTA, CDR2 FQGNSA. V was pared by 5 bases and J by 4 bases, with 9 bases of the junction left unmatched. Here the CDR3 DNA reads TGTGCCAGCAGCGATCCCGGGACTAGAAGAGAGACCCAGTACTTC. Protein: CASSDPGTRRETQYF.

The gene calls are TRBV24-1 and TRBJ2-1, with D unclear. The germline gives CDR1 KGHDR, CDR2 SFDVKD. This CDR3 region has 16 residues. V was cut by 3 bases and J by 0 bases, with 11 bases left in between. The CDR3 DNA follows: TGTGCCACCAGTGATGACCTAGGTAGCTCCTACAATGAGCAGTTCTTC. Translation gives CATSDDLGSSYNEQFF.

The rearrangement uses TRBV28 and TRBJ1-1; D possibly corresponds to TRBD1 (6 bases). The V gene lost 9 bases and the J gene lost 0 bases, with 8 bases spanning the gap. The CDR3 is made up of 12 amino acids. CDR1 is MDHEN, CDR2 SYDVKM, per germline. The CDR3 protein is CARDRMNTEAFF. The CDR3 nucleotides are TGTGCCAGGGACAGAATGAACACTGAAGCTTTCTTT.

V usage is TRBV13 and J usage is TRBJ2-1; 10 bases fit TRBD2. J was trimmed by 0 bases and V by 6 bases; bases with no gene match: 11. Germline CDR1 PRHDT, CDR2 FYEKMQ (reference sequence). The CDR3 covers 18 residues. The CDR3 DNA sequence: TGTGCCAGCAGTCCAGGGGACCAGCGGGAGGGCTCCTACAATGAGCAGTTCTTC. Its translation is CASSPGDQREGSYNEQFF.

The rearrangement joins TRBV6-5 to TRBJ1-2; tentative D call: TRBD1 (6 bases). The V end was cut by 10 bases, the J end by 3 bases, with 18 bases between. The CDR3 is 14 residues long. Germline V gene sequence: CDR1 MNHEY, CDR2 SVGAGI. This chain's CDR3 is CATNEQGSYYGYTF. CDR3 nucleotide sequence: TGTGCCACCAACGAACAGGGCTCTTACTATGGCTACACCTTC.

The genes are TRBV14 and TRBJ2-1; tentative D call: TRBD1 (5 bases). Germline V gene lookup returns CDR1 SGHDN and CDR2 FVKESK. The CDR3 covers 15 residues. Trimming pared 2 bases from V and 0 bases from J, leaving 8 bases between. CDR3 region: CASSQLQGSYNEQFF. The CDR3 region has the DNA TGTGCCAGCAGCCAACTGCAGGGCTCCTACAATGAGCAGTTCTTC.

The chain employs TRBV28 and TRBJ2-1; tentatively, D is TRBD1 (5 bases). Germline CDR1 MDHEN, CDR2 SYDVKM. The V gene lost 3 bases and the J gene lost 3 bases, with 9 bases spanning the gap. The CDR3 has 14 amino acids. The CDR3 DNA sequence: TGTGCCAGCAGTTTGGGGCAGCACTACAATGAGCAGTTCTTC. Translation: CASSLGQHYNEQFF.

The chain links TRBV18 to TRBJ2-7; D remains unclear. Trimming left V 6 bases short and J 2 bases short, with 14 bases between. Per the germline V gene, CDR1 is KGHSH and CDR2 is LQKENI. The length of the CDR3 is 14 residues. The CDR3 is CASSDLPTAYEQYF. CDR3 DNA sequence: TGTGCCAGCTCCGATCTCCCAACAGCCTACGAGCAGTACTTC.

The rearrangement joins TRBV30 to TRBJ2-6; tentatively, D is TRBD1 (6 bases). CDR3 length: 14 amino acids. V lost 6 bases and J 0 bases, leaving 9 bases between the germline ends. Germline CDR1 reads GTSNPN; CDR2 reads SVGIG (reference sequence). In DNA, the CDR3 is TGTGCCTGTACAGGGACCTCTGGGGCCAACGTCCTGACTTTC. Residues: CACTGTSGANVLTF.

This sequence joins TRBV6-5 and TRBJ2-7; TRBD1 aligns across 7 bases. The germline V gene encodes CDR1 MNHEY and CDR2 SVGAGI. This CDR3 is 13 amino acids long. After removal of 4 bases from V and 4 bases from J, the junction contained 4 bases not matched to a gene. The CDR3 here is CASSSGQFYEQYF. In DNA form, the CDR3 reads TGTGCCAGCAGTTCGGGACAGTTTTACGAGCAGTACTTC.

V and J are TRBV30 and TRBJ1-2; no firm D call. CDR3 size: 13 residues. The ends were cut back, 2 bases at V and 2 bases at J, with 9 bases in the middle. In germline, CDR1 is GTSNPN, CDR2 SVGIG (reference sequence). The DNA for the CDR3 is TGTGCCTGGAGTCTCCGAGGCAACTATGGCTACACCTTC. Protein product: CAWSLRGNYGYTF. The complete variable domain, with remaining parts taken from reference TRBV30 and TRBJ1-2, reads SQTIHQWPATLVQPVGSPLSLECTVEGTSNPNLYWYRQAAGRGLQLLFYSVGIGQISSEVPQNLSASRPQDRQFILSSKKLLLSDSGFYLCAWSLRGNYGYTFGSGTRLTVV.

This sequence joins TRBV5-4 and TRBJ1-4; D gene ambiguous. The CDR3 covers 13 residues. Trimming shortened V by 0 bases and J by 10 bases, and 10 bases separated the two germline ends. CDR1 is SGHNT, CDR2 YYREEE, per germline (reference sequence). In nucleotides, the CDR3 is TGTGCCAGCAGCTTGGGAGAGCCTACAAAACTGTTTTTT. Translating it yields CASSLGEPTKLFF.

This clone showed up just once. The chain links TRBV28 to TRBJ1-5; TRBD1 is a possible D gene (6 bases). This CDR3 is built from 15 residues. Germline CDR1 is MDHEN and CDR2 is SYDVKM. With 7 bases removed from V and 5 bases from J, the gap between germline ends came to 18 bases. The CDR3: CASNPGGGPDQPQHF. The CDR3 DNA follows: TGTGCCAGCAATCCCGGGGGGGGGCCTGATCAGCCCCAGCATTTT.

This chain connects TRBV5-4 to TRBJ2-1; TRBD2 aligns across 9 bases. This CDR3 is 14 amino acids long. Germline-derived CDR1 and CDR2 are SGHNT and YYREEE (reference sequence). The V segment lost 0 bases and the J segment 12 bases; nucleotides outside the gene matches: 7. The chain's CDR3 is CASSLAASGTWQFF. The DNA of the CDR3 is TGTGCCAGCAGCTTGGCGGCTAGCGGGACATGGCAGTTCTTC.

V is TRBV19 and J is TRBJ1-4, with a tentative D call TRBD1 (5 bases). Trimming removed 4 bases from V and 8 bases from J, with 20 bases in between. The CDR3 is made up of 16 amino acids. Germline V gives CDR1 LNHDA, CDR2 SQIVND (reference sequence). The CDR3 DNA is TGTGCCAGTAGTAAGTGGGTACGTCGGAGGGGCGAAAAACTGTTTTTT. This codes for CASSKWVRRRGEKLFF.